This entry describes one TCR beta chain. Antigen: not known. The data are from a study of naive and memory T cell subsets. The beta constant-region primer was an equimolar mix of two oligonucleotides covering TRBC1 and TRBC2. Nested alpha and beta constant-region primers with the SP2 primer drove four PCR rounds on ligated cDNA. TCRdb processed the UMI-ligation and nested PCR reads anew with MiXCR; each CDR3 protein has one entry. The repertoire includes about 150,000 distinct CDR3 sequences, over 20% of them detected once, and 0.1% to 0.11% sits in the top ten. The CDR3 runs 12 residues. Germline trimming cut 6 bases from V and 1 base from J; bases unmatched to any gene: 2. Germline assignment: CDR1 SQVTM and CDR2 ANQGSEA. Study-wide results and limits: Diversity fell and Gini index rose from naive through CM, EM, EMRA. A few larger clonotypes appeared in naive repertoires, especially CD8, possibly memory cells re-expressing CD45RA.

The chain recombines TRBV29-1 with TRBJ1-1, with 7 bases lining up with TRBD1. This TCR came from a human donor in good health. Sequenced sample: naive CD4+ T cells from blood. The chain's CDR3 is CSVTGSNTEAFF. Here the CDR3 DNA reads TGCAGCGTGACAGGGTCGAACACTGAAGCTTTCTTT. Variable domain in full (rest from reference TRBV29-1 and TRBJ1-1): SAVISQKPSRDICQRGTSLTIQCQVDSQVTMMFWYRQQPGQSLTLIATANQGSEATYESGFVIDKFPISRPNLTFSTLTVSNMSPEDSSIYLCSVTGSNTEAFFGQGTRLTVV.